The clone carrying this T cell receptor beta chain was seen many times. Its antigen is still unknown. J lost 4 bases, V lost 3 bases, and 10 bases had no gene match. Germline V lookup: CDR1 SGDLS, CDR2 YYNGEE. The CDR3 contains 16 residues. This record comes from a study of CD8 T cells in ankylosing spondylitis. General study points: Blood of patients with ankylosing spondylitis appeared to be characterized by a TCR beta motif of eight highly homologous variants. Reported data indicate significant enrichment of disease-linked clones within matched ankylosing spondylitis synovial fluid. Reports of some motif variants in reactive arthritis synovial fluid and blood predate this one. CD8+ by phenotype, disease-linked clones were relatively rare in peripheral blood.

TCR beta libraries were made by quantitative 5'-RACE with molecular barcodes. TCRdb processed the 5' RACE reads anew with MiXCR; each CDR3 protein has one entry. The table lists 200,000 to 250,000 distinct CDR3 sequences, around 6.6% of them singletons. Sample: blood, either unsorted or a sorted T cell fraction (not recorded which). The chain couples TRBV9 to TRBJ2-3; 8 bases are a match to TRBD2. The clonotype comes from a male donor with ankylosing spondylitis. The CDR3 sequence: CASSASGGGAADTQYF. In DNA, the CDR3 is TGTGCCAGCAGCGCCTCCGGGGGGGGGGCGGCAGATACGCAGTATTTT.